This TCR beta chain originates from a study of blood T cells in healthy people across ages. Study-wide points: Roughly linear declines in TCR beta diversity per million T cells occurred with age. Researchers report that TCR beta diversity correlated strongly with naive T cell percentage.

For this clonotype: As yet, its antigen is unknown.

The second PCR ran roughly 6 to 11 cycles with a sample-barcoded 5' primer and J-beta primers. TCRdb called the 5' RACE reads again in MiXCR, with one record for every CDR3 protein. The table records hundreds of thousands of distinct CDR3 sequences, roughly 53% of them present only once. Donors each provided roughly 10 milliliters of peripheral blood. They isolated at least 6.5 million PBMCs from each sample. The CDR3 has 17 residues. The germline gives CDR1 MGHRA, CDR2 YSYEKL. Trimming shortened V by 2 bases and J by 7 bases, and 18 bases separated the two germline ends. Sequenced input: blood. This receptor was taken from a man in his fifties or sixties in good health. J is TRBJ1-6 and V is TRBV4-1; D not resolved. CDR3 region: CASSQNPARGWNSPLHF. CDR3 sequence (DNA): TGCGCCAGCAGCCAAAATCCCGCCCGGGGTTGGAATTCACCCCTCCACTTT.